Listed here are 5 T cell receptor beta chains from one sample, sequenced in a study of shared clonotypes between healthy human individuals. Repertoires were generated with immunoSEQ multiplex PCR, while TCRdb's copy carries only in-frame clones and drops some. Of about 1 million clones in the sample, around 74% were seen once. The sample comprised memory CD4+ T cells sorted from blood. As to subset: CD45RA-negative fraction. These receptors were collected from a man aged 18 to 29 in good health.

Only a few counts were recorded for this clone. The chain couples TRBV7-3 to TRBJ1-1, with D perhaps TRBD1 (6 bases). CDR3 size: 16 residues. Germline-derived CDR1 and CDR2 are SGHTA and FQGTGA. V was cut by 0 bases and J by 5 bases, with 16 bases left in between. CDR3 nucleotide sequence: TGTGCCAGCAGCTTAACGAATGCAGGGGTTCGGACTGAAGCTTTCTTT. Translated, it gives CASSLTNAGVRTEAFF.

The CDR3 reads CASKGRTDTEAFF. Written as DNA, the CDR3 is TGTGCCAGTAAAGGCAGGACGGACACTGAAGCTTTCTTT. V is TRBV19 and J is TRBJ1-1; D is unresolved. The CDR3 spans 13 residues. Per germline, CDR1 LNHDA and CDR2 SQIVND (reference sequence). Trimming took 7 bases from V and 3 from J, leaving 12 bases between them.

This chain joins TRBV4-1 and TRBJ1-2, with TRBD1 matching over 12 bases. V was pared by 6 bases and J by 8 bases, with 13 bases of the junction left unmatched. The germline V gene has CDR1 MGHRA and CDR2 YSYEKL. The CDR3 is made up of 16 amino acids. The CDR3 loop reads CASSPGTGGPWRGYTF. The CDR3 region has the DNA TGCGCCAGCAGTCCCGGGACAGGGGGCCCCTGGAGGGGCTACACCTTC.

This chain connects TRBV6-6 to TRBJ2-4, with D maybe TRBD1 (6 bases). V shed 4 bases and J shed 3 bases, with 16 bases lying between them. The CDR3 contains 16 residues. The germline V gene encodes CDR1 MNHNY and CDR2 SVGAGI (reference sequence). CDR3 region: CASSFTTGFGKNIQYF. The CDR3 DNA is TGTGCCAGCAGTTTTACAACAGGGTTCGGCAAAAACATTCAGTACTTC.

This rearrangement joins TRBV11-2 to TRBJ2-3, with 8 bases fitting TRBD1. V was pared by 2 bases and J by 0 bases, with 4 bases of the junction left unmatched. Per the germline V gene, CDR1 is SGHAT and CDR2 is FQNNGV. This CDR3 has 16 residues. The CDR3 reads CASSLQGQASTDTQYF. The CDR3 DNA follows: TGTGCCAGCAGCTTACAGGGACAGGCCAGCACAGATACGCAGTATTTT. Combining the CDR3 with reference TRBV11-2 and TRBJ2-3 gives the whole variable domain EAGVAQSPRYKIIEKRQSVAFWCNPISGHATLYWYQQILGQGPKLLIQFQNNGVVDDSQLPKDRFSAERLKGVDSTLKIQPAKLEDSAVYLCASSLQGQASTDTQYFGPGTRLTVL.